This T cell receptor (beta chain) stems from a study of neurological immune-mediated disorders. Study-level points and caveats: Sharing of CDR3 amino acid sequences among expanded clones across subjects was absent, suggesting private repertoires in all groups. Patients with HTLV-1-associated myelopathy showed the most TCR clonal expansion. Those with multiple sclerosis showed the least, falling below healthy controls.

CDR3 length: 12 amino acids. V dropped 2 bases and J dropped 15 bases, with 14 bases sitting between them. Germline CDR1 reads LGHDT; CDR2 reads YNNKEL (reference sequence). TCRdb used MiXCR to reprocess the 5' RACE reads, holding one entry per CDR3 protein. The sample has roughly 76,000 distinct CDR3 sequences; 13% to 15% are singletons. This clonotype has just a few counts. The antigen is undetermined. The rearrangement links TRBV3-1 to TRBJ2-1; tentative D call: TRBD2 (5 bases). The sequenced sample was PBMCs. The sequence was obtained from a woman aged 45-60 years in good health. The CDR3 region is CASSQSWAGMFF. CDR3 sequence (DNA): TGTGCCAGCAGCCAATCGTGGGCGGGTATGTTCTTC.